A selection of T cell receptor beta chains follows, all from one sample in a study of control samples from healthy donors and cancer patients. Produced via immunoSEQ multiplex PCR; TCRdb's table is partial and in-frame only. In the table there are tens of thousands of clones, 80% to 90% of which are singletons. The sample comprised PBMCs. Every receptor here comes from a woman between 50 and 59 years old with head and neck cancer. Both conserved end residues are part of each CDR3. The D gene is left open where the match is weak. Part of the rows lack a size; the others show once, few, many or a class for expanded clones.

>.|TRBJ2-1|.|TRBV3-1/TRBV3-2
TGTGCCAGCAGCCAAAGACGGAGGGGGGGCTACAATGAGCAGTTCTTC
CASSQRRRGGYNEQFF
>.|TRBJ2-5|.|TRBV4-3
TGCGCCAGCAGCCAAGATCAAGAGACCCAGTACTTC
CASSQDQETQYF
>.|TRBJ1-2|.|TRBV6-4
TGTGCCAGCAGTGTCTCCGGCGGGGCGACTGCTGGCTACACCTTC
CASSVSGGATAGYTF
>.|TRBJ2-2|.|TRBV4-1
TGCGCCAGCAGCCAACGGACTACTTCGAACACCGGGGAGCTGTTTTTT
CASSQRTTSNTGELFF
>once|TRBJ2-3|.|TRBV19
TGTGCCAGTCGGCGAGGTGGGGCAGATACGCAGTATTTT
CASRRGGADTQYF
>.|TRBJ1-1|.|TRBV18
TGTGCCAGCTCACCCCGCAGTAGACAGGCGAACACTGAAGCTTTCTTT
CASSPRSRQANTEAFF
>.|TRBJ2-2|TRBD2|TRBV19
TGTGCCAGTAGTACGCTTGGACTAGCGGGGAACACCGGGGAGCTGTTTTTT
CASSTLGLAGNTGELFF
>few|TRBJ1-6|TRBD1|TRBV7-8
TGTGCCAGCAGCTTTAAGGGGGCGCGTTTAAATTCACCCCTCCACTTT
CASSFKGARLNSPLHF
>.|TRBJ2-4|.|TRBV7-9
TGTGCCAGCAGCCCCGTTAGCGGTCTAGCCAAAAACATTCAGTACTTC
CASSPVSGLAKNIQYF
>.|TRBJ1-2|.|TRBV5-1
TGCGCCAGCAGCTTGGCGAGGACGGGGGGCTACACCTTC
CASSLARTGGYTF
>once|TRBJ1-4|.|TRBV28
TGTGCCAGCAGTTTCGCTCAGTGGAGTGAAAAACTGTTTTTT
CASSFAQWSEKLFF
>.|TRBJ1-6|TRBD1|TRBV2
TGTGCCAGCAGAGGGACAGGATCGAATTCACCCCTCCACTTT
CASRGTGSNSPLHF
>few|TRBJ1-6|.|TRBV7-2
TGTGCCAGCACTCTGGGGCAAGTGGGTTCACCCCTCCACTTT
CASTLGQVGSPLHF
>few|TRBJ1-2|TRBD1|TRBV6-9
TGTGCCAGCAGTTATAGGGGACAGGGTGGCTACACCTTC
CASSYRGQGGYTF
>.|TRBJ2-2|.|TRBV9
TGTGCCAGCAGCGTAGAGAGGGGGGGCACCGGGGAGCTGTTTTTT
CASSVERGGTGELFF
>.|TRBJ1-2|TRBD1|TRBV19
TGTGCCAGTAGCACAGGGGAAGTGGACTATGGCTACACCTTC
CASSTGEVDYGYTF
>.|TRBJ2-3|TRBD2|TRBV30
TGTGCCTGGAGTCGGGGGACTAGCGGGGGCACAGATACGCAGTATTTT
CAWSRGTSGGTDTQYF
>.|TRBJ1-2|.|TRBV4-3
TGCGCCAGCAGCCAAGATATGGCGCTTGGAGGCTACACCTTC
CASSQDMALGGYTF
>.|TRBJ2-4|TRBD1|TRBV4-1
TGCGCCAGCAGCCAAGACCCGACAGGGGGAGCCAAAAACATTCAGTACTTC
CASSQDPTGGAKNIQYF
>.|TRBJ2-7|.|TRBV19
TGTGCCAGTAGTTGGGCAGGGAAGAACTACGAGCAGTACTTC
CASSWAGKNYEQYF
>.|TRBJ1-3|.|TRBV5-5
TGTGCCAGCAGCTTGGGGGGAAACTCTGGAAACACCATATATTTT
CASSLGGNSGNTIYF
>few|TRBJ2-2|TRBD2|TRBV28
TGTGCCAGCAGGCCGCCGAGCGGGGGTCTGAACACCGGGGAGCTGTTTTTT
CASRPPSGGLNTGELFF
>once|TRBJ1-1|.|TRBV10-2
TGCGCCAGCAGTGAGCCCCTACAGAACACTGAAGCTTTCTTT
CASSEPLQNTEAFF
>.|TRBJ1-5|.|TRBV4-2
TGTGCCAGCAGCCAAGAAAGGGCAGCGAATCAGCCCCAGCATTTT
CASSQERAANQPQHF
>.|TRBJ2-3|.|TRBV11-3
TGTGCCAGCAGCTTAGGCGGTGCCAACCCCTGGGGGACAGATACGCAGTATTTT
CASSLGGANPWGTDTQYF
>.|TRBJ2-3|TRBD2|TRBV7-2
TGTGCCAGCAGCTTACGGGGGGTTACAGTGGATACGCAGTATTTT
CASSLRGVTVDTQYF
>once|TRBJ2-2|TRBD2|TRBV19
TGTGCCTCCTCCCGCGGGGGGTTAAACACCGGGGAGCTGTTTTTT
CASSRGGLNTGELFF
>.|TRBJ1-2|.|TRBV2
TGTGCCAGCAGTGAAGGTGGGAACTATGGCTACACCTTC
CASSEGGNYGYTF
>.|TRBJ2-3|.|TRBV5-5
TGTGCCAGCTGGGATTGGGGTACCCCAGATACGCAGTATTTT
CASWDWGTPDTQYF
>.|TRBJ1-4|TRBD1|TRBV2
TGTGCCAGCAGTGAAGTGGGGGACAGGGAAAAACTGTTTTTT
CASSEVGDREKLFF
>.|TRBJ2-3|.|TRBV3-1/TRBV3-2
TGTGCCAGCAGCCAAAGGCCCGGCACAGATACGCAGTATTTT
CASSQRPGTDTQYF
>.|TRBJ2-7|TRBD1|TRBV27
TGTGCCAGCAGTCGACAGGGGGCGGAATACGAGCAGTACTTC
CASSRQGAEYEQYF